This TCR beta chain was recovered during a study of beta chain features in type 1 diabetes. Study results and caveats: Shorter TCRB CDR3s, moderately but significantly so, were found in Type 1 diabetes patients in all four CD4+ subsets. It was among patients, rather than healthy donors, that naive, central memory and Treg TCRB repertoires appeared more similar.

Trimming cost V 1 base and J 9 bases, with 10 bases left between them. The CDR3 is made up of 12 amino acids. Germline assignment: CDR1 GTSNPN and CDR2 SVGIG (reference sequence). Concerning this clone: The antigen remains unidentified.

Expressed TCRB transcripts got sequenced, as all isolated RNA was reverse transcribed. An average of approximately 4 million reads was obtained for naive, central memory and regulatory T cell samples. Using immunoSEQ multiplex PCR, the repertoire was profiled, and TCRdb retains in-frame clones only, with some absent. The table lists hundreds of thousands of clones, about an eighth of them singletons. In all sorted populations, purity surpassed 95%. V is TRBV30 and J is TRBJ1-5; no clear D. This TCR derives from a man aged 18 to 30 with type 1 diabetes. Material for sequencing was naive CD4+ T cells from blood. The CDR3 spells CAWSEGSLPQHF. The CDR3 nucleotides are TGTGCCTGGAGTGAAGGGAGTCTGCCCCAGCATTTT. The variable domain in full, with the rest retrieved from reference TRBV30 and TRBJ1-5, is SQTIHQWPATLVQPVGSPLSLECTVEGTSNPNLYWYRQAAGRGLQLLFYSVGIGQISSEVPQNLSASRPQDRQFILSSKKLLLSDSGFYLCAWSEGSLPQHFGDGTRLSIL.